Detailed here is one TCR beta chain. CDR3 length: 11 amino acids. Trimming stripped 4 bases from V and 6 bases from J, with 5 bases between. Methods used by the authors: Reference gene primers were amplified, and this amplification served to estimate nucleated cell counts. Method: immunoSEQ multiplex PCR; TCRdb's copy keeps in-frame clones and lacks some. V and J calls and clone size come straight from that table; D and trimming were deduced from the DNA. The data contain roughly 200,000 clones, about 80% of them singletons. The entry originates in a study of blood T cell repertoires in COVID-19. The overall study: Researchers got acute and convalescent COVID-19 samples from the United States, Italy and Spain.

Sequenced input: peripheral blood. The receptor's source is a man in his 70s with active or convalescent COVID-19. V and J are TRBV12-3 or TRBV12-4 and TRBJ2-3; D is undetermined. The CDR3 region is CASSSEDTQYF. CDR3 coding DNA: TGTGCCAGCAGTTCGGAGGATACGCAGTATTTT.